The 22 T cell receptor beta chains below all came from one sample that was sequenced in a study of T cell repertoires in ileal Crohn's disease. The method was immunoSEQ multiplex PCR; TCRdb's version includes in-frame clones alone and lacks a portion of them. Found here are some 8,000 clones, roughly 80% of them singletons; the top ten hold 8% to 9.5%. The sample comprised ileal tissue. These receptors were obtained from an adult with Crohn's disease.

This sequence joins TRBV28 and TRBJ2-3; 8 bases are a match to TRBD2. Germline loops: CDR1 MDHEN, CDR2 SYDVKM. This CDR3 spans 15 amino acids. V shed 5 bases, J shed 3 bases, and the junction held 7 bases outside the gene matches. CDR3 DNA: TGTGCCAGCAGTCCCGGCGGGGGGCAAACAGATACGCAGTATTTT. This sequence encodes CASSPGGGQTDTQYF.

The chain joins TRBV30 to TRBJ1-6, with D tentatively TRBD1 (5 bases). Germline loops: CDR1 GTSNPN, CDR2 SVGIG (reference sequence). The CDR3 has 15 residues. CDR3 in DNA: TGTGCGTCGAGGACAAAAAAGGGGCATAATTCACCCCTCCACTTT. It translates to CASRTKKGHNSPLHF.

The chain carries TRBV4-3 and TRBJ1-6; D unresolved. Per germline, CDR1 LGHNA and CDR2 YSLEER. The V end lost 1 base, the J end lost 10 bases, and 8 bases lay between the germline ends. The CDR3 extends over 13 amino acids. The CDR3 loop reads CASSQVRESPLHF. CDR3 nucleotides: TGCGCCAGCAGCCAAGTACGAGAGTCACCCCTCCACTTT.

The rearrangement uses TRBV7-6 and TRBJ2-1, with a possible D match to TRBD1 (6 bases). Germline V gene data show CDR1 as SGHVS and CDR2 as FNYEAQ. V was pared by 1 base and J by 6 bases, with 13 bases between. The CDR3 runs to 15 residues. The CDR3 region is CASSLGQGLSNEQFF. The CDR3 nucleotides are TGTGCCAGCAGCTTAGGTCAGGGGCTTTCCAATGAGCAGTTCTTC.

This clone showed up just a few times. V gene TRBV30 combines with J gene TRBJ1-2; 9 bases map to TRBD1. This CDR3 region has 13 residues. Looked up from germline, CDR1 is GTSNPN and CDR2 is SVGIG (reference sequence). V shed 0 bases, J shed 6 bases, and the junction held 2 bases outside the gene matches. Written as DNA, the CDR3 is TGTGCCTGGAGTGTGGGGACAGGGAATGGCTACACCTTC. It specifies CAWSVGTGNGYTF.

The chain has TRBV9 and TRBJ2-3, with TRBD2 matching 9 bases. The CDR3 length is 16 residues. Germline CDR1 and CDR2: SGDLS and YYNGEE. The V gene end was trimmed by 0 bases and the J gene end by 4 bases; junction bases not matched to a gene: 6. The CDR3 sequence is CASSVERGAGADTQYF. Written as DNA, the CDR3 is TGTGCCAGCAGCGTAGAGCGGGGGGCAGGGGCAGATACGCAGTATTTT.

The CDR3 DNA sequence: TGTGCCAGCAGGGCCACCTCTGGAAACACCATATATTTT. Translated: CASRATSGNTIYF. V and J are TRBV6-1 and TRBJ1-3, with D unclear. The CDR3 contains 13 residues. From germline, CDR1 is MNHNS and CDR2 SASEGT. V was trimmed by 6 bases and J by 0 bases, leaving 6 bases between them.

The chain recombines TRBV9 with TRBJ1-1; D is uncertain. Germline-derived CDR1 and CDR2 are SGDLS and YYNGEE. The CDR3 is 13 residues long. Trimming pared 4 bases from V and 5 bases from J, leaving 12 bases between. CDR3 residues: CASSLIFGTEAFF. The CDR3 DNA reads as TGTGCCAGCAGCCTAATCTTTGGTACTGAAGCTTTCTTT.

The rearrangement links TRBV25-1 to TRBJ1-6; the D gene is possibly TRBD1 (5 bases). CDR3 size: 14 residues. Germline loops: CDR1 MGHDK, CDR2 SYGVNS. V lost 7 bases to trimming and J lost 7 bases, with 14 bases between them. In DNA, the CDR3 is TGTGCCAGCACGGCAGGGAATATGAATTCACCCCTCCACTTT. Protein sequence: CASTAGNMNSPLHF.

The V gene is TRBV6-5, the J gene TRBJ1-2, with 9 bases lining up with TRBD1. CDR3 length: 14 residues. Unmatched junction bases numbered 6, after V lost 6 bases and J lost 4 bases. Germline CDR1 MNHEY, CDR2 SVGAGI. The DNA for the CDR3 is TGTGCCAGCAGACTCGGGACAGGGATCTATGGCTACACCTTC. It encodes CASRLGTGIYGYTF.

Here the CDR3 DNA reads TGTGCCAGCAGTGAAGAGGCGCACACAGATACGCAGTATTTT. Protein: CASSEEAHTDTQYF. The chain couples TRBV6-4 to TRBJ2-3, with unresolved D. V dropped 3 bases and J dropped 2 bases, with 9 bases sitting between them. This CDR3 region has 14 residues. CDR1 MRHNA and CDR2 SNTAGT come from the germline V gene.

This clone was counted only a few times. Here the CDR3 reads CASSPQTGDSYGYTF. The CDR3 nucleotides read TGTGCCAGCAGCCCTCAGACAGGGGACAGCTATGGCTACACCTTC. The chain couples TRBV7-8 to TRBJ1-2; 8 bases line up with TRBD1. V lost 5 bases to trimming and J lost 4 bases; unmatched junction nucleotides: 9. This CDR3 is built from 15 residues. In germline, CDR1 is SGHVS, CDR2 FQNEAQ.

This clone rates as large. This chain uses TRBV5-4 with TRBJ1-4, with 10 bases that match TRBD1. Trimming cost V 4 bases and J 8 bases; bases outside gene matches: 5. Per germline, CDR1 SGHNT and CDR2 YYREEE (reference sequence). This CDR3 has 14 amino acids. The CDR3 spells CASSEDRGTEKLFF. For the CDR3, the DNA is TGTGCCAGCAGCGAGGACAGGGGGACCGAAAAACTGTTTTTT.

The CDR3 sequence is CASRLTGSNYGYTF. Written as DNA, the CDR3 is TGTGCCAGCAGGCTGACAGGGTCTAACTATGGCTACACCTTC. This chain connects TRBV7-2 to TRBJ1-2; 7 nucleotides agree with TRBD1. The CDR3 spans 14 residues. V was pared by 6 bases and J by 0 bases, with 4 bases of the junction left unmatched. Looked up from germline, CDR1 is SGHTA and CDR2 is FQGNSA.

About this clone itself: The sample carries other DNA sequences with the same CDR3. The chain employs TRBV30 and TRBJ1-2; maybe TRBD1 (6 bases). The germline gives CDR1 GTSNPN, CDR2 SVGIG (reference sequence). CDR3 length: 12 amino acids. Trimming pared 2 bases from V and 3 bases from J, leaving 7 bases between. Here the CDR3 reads CAWSQGYYGYTF. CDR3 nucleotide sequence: TGTGCCTGGAGTCAGGGGTACTATGGCTACACCTTC.

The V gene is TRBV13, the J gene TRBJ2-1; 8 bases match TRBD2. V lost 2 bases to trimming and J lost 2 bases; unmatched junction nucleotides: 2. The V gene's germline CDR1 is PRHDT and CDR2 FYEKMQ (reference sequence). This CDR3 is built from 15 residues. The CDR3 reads CASSLQGLAYNEQFF. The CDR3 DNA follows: TGTGCCAGCAGCTTACAGGGACTAGCCTACAATGAGCAGTTCTTC.

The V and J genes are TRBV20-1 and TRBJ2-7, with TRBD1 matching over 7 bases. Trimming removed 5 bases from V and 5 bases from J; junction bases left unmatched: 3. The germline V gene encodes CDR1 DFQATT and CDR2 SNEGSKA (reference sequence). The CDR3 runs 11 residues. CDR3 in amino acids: CSALTGNEQYF. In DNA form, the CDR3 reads TGCAGTGCTTTGACAGGGAACGAGCAGTACTTC.

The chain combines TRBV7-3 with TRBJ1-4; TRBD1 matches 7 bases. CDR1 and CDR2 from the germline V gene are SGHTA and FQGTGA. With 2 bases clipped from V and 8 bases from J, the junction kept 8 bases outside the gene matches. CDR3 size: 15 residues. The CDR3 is CASSLGGNRGEKLFF. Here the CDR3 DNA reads TGTGCCAGCAGCTTAGGGGGGAACAGGGGCGAAAAACTGTTTTTT.

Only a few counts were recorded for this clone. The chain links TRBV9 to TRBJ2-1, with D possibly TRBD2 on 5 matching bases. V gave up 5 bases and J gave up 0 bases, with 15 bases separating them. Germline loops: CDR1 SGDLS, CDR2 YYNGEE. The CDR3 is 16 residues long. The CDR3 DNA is TGTGCCAGCAGTATCACCGGGGTGAGCTCCTACAATGAGCAGTTCTTC. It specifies CASSITGVSSYNEQFF.

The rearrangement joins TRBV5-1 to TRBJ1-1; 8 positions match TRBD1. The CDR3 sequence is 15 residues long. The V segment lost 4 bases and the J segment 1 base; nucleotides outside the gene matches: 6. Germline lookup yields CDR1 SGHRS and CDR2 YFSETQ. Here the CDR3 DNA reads TGCGCCAGCAGCAGAGATGGACAGGGGAACACTGAAGCTTTCTTT. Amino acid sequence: CASSRDGQGNTEAFF.

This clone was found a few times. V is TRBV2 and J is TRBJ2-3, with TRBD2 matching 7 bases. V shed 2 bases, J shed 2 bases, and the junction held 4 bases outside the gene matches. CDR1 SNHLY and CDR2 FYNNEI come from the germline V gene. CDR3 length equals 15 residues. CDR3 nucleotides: TGTGCCAGCAGTGAAATAGCGGGCCTCACAGATACGCAGTATTTT. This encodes CASSEIAGLTDTQYF.

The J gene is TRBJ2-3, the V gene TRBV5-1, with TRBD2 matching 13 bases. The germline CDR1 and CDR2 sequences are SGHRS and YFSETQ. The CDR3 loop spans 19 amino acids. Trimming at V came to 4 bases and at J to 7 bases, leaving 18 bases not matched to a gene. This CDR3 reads CASSRPGLAGASSGHTQYF. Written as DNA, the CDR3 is TGCGCCAGCAGCCGCCCTGGACTAGCGGGGGCCTCATCAGGCCATACGCAGTATTTT.